This TCR beta chain is drawn from a study of blood T cell repertoires in COVID-19. Germline V gene data show CDR1 as LGHDT and CDR2 as YNNKEL (reference sequence). The CDR3 has 12 residues. Trimming removed 1 base at V and 6 bases at J, with 6 bases between. The protocol was immunoSEQ multiplex PCR, while the TCRdb copy is restricted to in-frame clones and leaves out a portion. The table has 650,000 to 800,000 clones, just under 90% seen once. This receptor was obtained from a woman aged 18-30 years with acute or convalescent COVID-19. V usage is TRBV3-1 (or the pseudogene TRBV3-2) and J usage is TRBJ1-1; perhaps TRBD1 as D (6 bases). Source material: peripheral blood. The CDR3 DNA reads TGTGCCAGCAGCCAAGGACAGGCTGAAGCTTTCTTT. Translating gives CASSQGQAEAFF.